The clone carrying this TCR beta chain was counted at least ten times. V shed 7 bases, J shed 3 bases, and the junction held 8 bases outside the gene matches. This CDR3 has 15 residues. Germline V gene data show CDR1 as SNHLY and CDR2 as FYNNEI. This sample was taken from a study of prognosis after radiotherapy for stage I lung cancer. Study context: With a biologically effective dose of at least 100 Gy, radiotherapy took the form of SBRT split into 3 to 5 fractions.

Amplification of the TCR beta CDR3 (from genomic DNA) was done by two-round multiplex PCR. Each TRBV and TRBJ gene had its own primer in the first PCR round. TCRdb processed the multiplex PCR reads anew with MiXCR; each CDR3 protein has one entry. Among some 39,000 distinct CDR3 sequences, around 22% were seen once, and the ten largest hold less than 30%. At each of two time points, approximately 5.7 milliliters of venous blood were taken. Source: PBMCs, taken before or after stereotactic body radiation therapy (not recorded which). This TCR was recovered from a donor of 50 years or more with non-small cell lung cancer. The rearrangement links TRBV2 to TRBJ2-7; 11 bases are shared with TRBD2. In DNA, the CDR3 is TGTGCCAGCACTCAAGGGACTAGCGGTCTCTACGAGCAGTACTTC. Protein: CASTQGTSGLYEQYF.